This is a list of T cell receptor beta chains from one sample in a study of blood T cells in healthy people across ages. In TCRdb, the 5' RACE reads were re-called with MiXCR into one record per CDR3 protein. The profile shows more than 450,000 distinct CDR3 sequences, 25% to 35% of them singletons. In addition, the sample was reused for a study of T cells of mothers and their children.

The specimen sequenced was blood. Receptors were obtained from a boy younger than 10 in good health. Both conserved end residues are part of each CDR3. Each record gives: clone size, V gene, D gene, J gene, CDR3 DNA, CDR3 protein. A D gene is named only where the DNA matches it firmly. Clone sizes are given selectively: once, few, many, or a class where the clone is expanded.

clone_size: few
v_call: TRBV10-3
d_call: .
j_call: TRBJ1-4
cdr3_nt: TGTGCCATCAGTGAGAGGGGGAGGAATGAAAAACTGCTTTTT
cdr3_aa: CAISERGRNEKLLF

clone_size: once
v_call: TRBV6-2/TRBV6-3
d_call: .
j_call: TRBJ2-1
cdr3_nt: TGTGCCAGCAGTTACACCCCTGGGGCGCAGTTCTTC
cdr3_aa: CASSYTPGAQFF

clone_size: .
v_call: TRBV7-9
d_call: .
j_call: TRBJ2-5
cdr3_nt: TGTGCCAGCAGCTTTTCACAGAACCAAGAGACCCAGTACTTC
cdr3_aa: CASSFSQNQETQYF

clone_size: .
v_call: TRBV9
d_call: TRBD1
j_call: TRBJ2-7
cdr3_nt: TGTGCCAGCAGCGTAGGGGGGACAGTCTACGAGCAGTACTTC
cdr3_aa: CASSVGGTVYEQYF

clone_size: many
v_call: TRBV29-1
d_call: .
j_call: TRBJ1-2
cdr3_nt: TGCAGCGTTTTCGGGGGCGCGGCTGGCTACACCTTC
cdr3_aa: CSVFGGAAGYTF

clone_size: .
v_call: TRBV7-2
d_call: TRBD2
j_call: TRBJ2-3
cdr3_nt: TGTGCCAGCATCAATATAGCGGGAGTCACAGATACGCAGTATTTT
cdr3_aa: CASINIAGVTDTQYF

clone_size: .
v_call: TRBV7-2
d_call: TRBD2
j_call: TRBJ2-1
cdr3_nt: TGTGCCAGCAGCCCAGTCGGGGGAGGGAATGAGCAGTTCTTC
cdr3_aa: CASSPVGGGNEQFF

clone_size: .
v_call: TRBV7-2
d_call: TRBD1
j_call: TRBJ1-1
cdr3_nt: TGTGCCAGCAGCTCTCTGACAGGGTGGGACACTGAAGCTTTCTTT
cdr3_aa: CASSSLTGWDTEAFF

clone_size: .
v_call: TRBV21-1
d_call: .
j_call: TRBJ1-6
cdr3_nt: TGTGCCAGCCGAATGCTTCCGCGCTGGGATTCACCCCTCCACTTT
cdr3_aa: CASRMLPRWDSPLHF

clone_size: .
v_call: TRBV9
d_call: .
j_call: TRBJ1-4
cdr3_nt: TGTGCCAGCAGCGTAGAGGGCAGTGATGAAAAACTGTTTTTT
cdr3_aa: CASSVEGSDEKLFF

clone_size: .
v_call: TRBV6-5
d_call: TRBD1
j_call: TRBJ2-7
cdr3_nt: TGTGCCAGCAGTACAACAGGGGGCAACTCCTACGAGCAGTACTTC
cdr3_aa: CASSTTGGNSYEQYF

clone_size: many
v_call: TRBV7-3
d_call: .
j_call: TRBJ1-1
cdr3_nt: TGTGCCAGCAGCTTCTCGGGGGGGCCCACTGAAGCTTTCTTT
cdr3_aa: CASSFSGGPTEAFF

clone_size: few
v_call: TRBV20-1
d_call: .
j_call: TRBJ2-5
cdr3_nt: TGCAGTGCCACCCAAGGTGGCGGAATCCAAGAGACCCAGTACTTC
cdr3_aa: CSATQGGGIQETQYF

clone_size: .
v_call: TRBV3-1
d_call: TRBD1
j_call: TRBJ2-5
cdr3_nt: TGTGCCAGCAGCCACTTCGGGGGGACAGGGGAGACCCAGTACTTC
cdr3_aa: CASSHFGGTGETQYF

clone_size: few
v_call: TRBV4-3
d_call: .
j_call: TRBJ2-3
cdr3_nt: TGCGCCAGCAGCCAAGAGGCGACCGCCTCTAGCACAGATACGCAGTATTTT
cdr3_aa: CASSQEATASSTDTQYF

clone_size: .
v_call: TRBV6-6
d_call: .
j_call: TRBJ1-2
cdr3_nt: TGTGCCAGCAGTTCCCCGTTGGCGGCGGGAGAAAATGGCTACACCTTC
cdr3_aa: CASSSPLAAGENGYTF

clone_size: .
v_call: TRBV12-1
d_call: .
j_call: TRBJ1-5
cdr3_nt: TGTGCCAGCAGCTTTGCGAAAAGGGGGCCCCAGCATTTT
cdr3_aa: CASSFAKRGPQHF

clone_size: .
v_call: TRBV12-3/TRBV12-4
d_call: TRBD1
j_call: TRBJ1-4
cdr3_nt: TGTGCCAGCAGTTCTGGGACAGGACCCGGCAAACTGTTTTTT
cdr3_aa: CASSSGTGPGKLFF

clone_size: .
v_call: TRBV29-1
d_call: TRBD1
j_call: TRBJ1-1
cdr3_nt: TGCAGCGGAGGGACAGCTAGGGAAGCTTTCTTT
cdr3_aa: CSGGTAREAFF

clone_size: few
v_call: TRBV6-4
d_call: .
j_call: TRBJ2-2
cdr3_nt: TGTGCCAGCAGTGACCCTCCCCAACGTTTGAACACCGGGGAGCTGTTTTTT
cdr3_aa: CASSDPPQRLNTGELFF

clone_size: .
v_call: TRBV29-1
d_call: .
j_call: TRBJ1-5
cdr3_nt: TGCAGCGTTGTGGAGGGTAGGGGCAATCAGCCCCAGCATTTT
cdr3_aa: CSVVEGRGNQPQHF

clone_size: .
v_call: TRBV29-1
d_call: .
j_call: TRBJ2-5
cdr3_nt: TGCAGCGTTGACGTCGCGGCAGGGTATAGGGGGACCCAGTACTTC
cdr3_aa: CSVDVAAGYRGTQYF

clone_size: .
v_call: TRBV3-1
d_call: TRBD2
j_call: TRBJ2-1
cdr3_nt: TGTGCCAGCAGCCAACAGGGACTAGCCCCCTACAATGAGCGGTTCTTC
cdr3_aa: CASSQQGLAPYNERFF

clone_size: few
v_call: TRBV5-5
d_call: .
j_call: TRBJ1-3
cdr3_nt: TGTGCCAGCAGCTTGGGGGTCGCGTCCTCTGGAAACACCATATATTTT
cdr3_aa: CASSLGVASSGNTIYF

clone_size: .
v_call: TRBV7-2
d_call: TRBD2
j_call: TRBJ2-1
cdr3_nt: TGTGCCAGCAGCTTACTCCTAGCGGGAGACGGTGAGCAGTTCTTC
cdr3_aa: CASSLLLAGDGEQFF

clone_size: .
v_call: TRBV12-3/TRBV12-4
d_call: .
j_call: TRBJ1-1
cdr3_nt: TGTGCCAGCAGCCCCCCCGACACTGAAGCTTTCTTT
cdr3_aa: CASSPPDTEAFF

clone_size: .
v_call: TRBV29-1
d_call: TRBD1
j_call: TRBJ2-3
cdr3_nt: TGCAGCGCGGGACAGCTATCCTCCACAGATACGCAGTATTTT
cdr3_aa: CSAGQLSSTDTQYF